The 22 T cell receptor beta chains below were found in one sample sequenced in a study of T cells in Graves' hyperthyroidism and ophthalmopathy. Amplification yielded TCR beta CDR3 regions, with RNA transcripts as the source. The primer set for the first-round RT-PCR of the TCR CDR3 was HTBI. TCRdb analysed the multiplex PCR reads with MiXCR anew, one entry per CDR3 protein. Of approximately 600,000 distinct CDR3 sequences in the sample, about a fifth are singletons; the top ten hold approximately 30%. Material: blood. These receptors were taken from a man younger than 40 with Graves' ophthalmopathy.

This clonotype appeared many times. This sequence joins TRBV28 and TRBJ1-2; 7 nucleotides match TRBD1. The ends lost 8 bases at V and 3 bases at J; junction bases unmatched: 3. CDR3 length: 12 amino acids. Germline CDR1 reads MDHEN; CDR2 reads SYDVKM. The CDR3 coding sequence is TGTGCCAGCCGGACAGGTGACTATGGCTACACCTTC. This translates into CASRTGDYGYTF.

This clonotype appeared a few times. The gene calls are TRBV6-1 and TRBJ2-5, with D unclear. Trimming removed 5 bases from V and 4 bases from J, with 17 bases in between. CDR1 is MNHNS, CDR2 SASEGT, per germline. CDR3 length: 15 residues. The CDR3 reads CASSPGSGPGETQYF. CDR3 bases: TGTGCCAGCAGTCCCGGGTCCGGGCCGGGAGAGACCCAGTACTTC.

The chain recombines TRBV7-6 with TRBJ2-3, with 10 bases lining up with TRBD2. CDR3 length equals 17 residues. V shed 1 base, J shed 4 bases, and the junction held 8 bases outside the gene matches. CDR1 and CDR2 from the germline V gene are SGHVS and FNYEAQ. The CDR3 sequence: CASSLGASGRMADTQYF. In nucleotides, the CDR3 is TGTGCCAGCAGCTTAGGGGCTAGCGGGAGAATGGCAGATACGCAGTATTTT.

This clonotype was observed many times. This chain connects TRBV2 to TRBJ2-3; 9 nucleotides agree with TRBD1. J was trimmed by 1 base and V by 9 bases; bases with no gene match: 2. CDR1 and CDR2 (germline): SNHLY, FYNNEI. The CDR3 length is 13 residues. The CDR3 bases are TGTGCCAGGAGGACAGGGGGCACAGATACGCAGTATTTT. This translates into CARRTGGTDTQYF.

The chain employs TRBV5-5 and TRBJ2-1; 9 bases are shared with TRBD1. Trimming cost V 2 bases and J 7 bases; bases outside gene matches: 4. Germline-derived CDR1 and CDR2 are SGHKS and YYEKEE (reference sequence). This CDR3 spans 14 amino acids. The chain's CDR3 is CASSLQGAINEQFF. Written as DNA, the CDR3 is TGTGCCAGCAGCTTACAGGGGGCAATAAATGAGCAGTTCTTC.

This clonotype has a count of ten or more. This chain links TRBV7-9 with TRBJ2-7, with 10 bases aligning to TRBD2. V lost 3 bases and J lost 3; bases outside the gene matches: 2. The germline V gene encodes CDR1 SEHNR and CDR2 FQNEAQ (reference sequence). The CDR3 consists of 14 residues. CDR3 nucleotide sequence: TGTGCCAGCAGCTTGAGCGGGAGGGACTACGAGCAGTACTTC. Protein product: CASSLSGRDYEQYF.

Ten or more counts support this clonotype. V gene TRBV28 combines with J gene TRBJ2-3; D is possibly TRBD1 (6 bases). V was pared by 2 bases and J by 1 base, with 10 bases between. CDR1 and CDR2 from the germline V gene are MDHEN and SYDVKM. This CDR3 spans 15 amino acids. CDR3 in DNA: TGTGCCAGCAGTTTACCGTGGACAGGCACAGATACGCAGTATTTT. Its translation is CASSLPWTGTDTQYF. The full variable domain, with the rest looked up from reference TRBV28 and TRBJ2-3, is DVKVTQSSRYLVKRTGEKVFLECVQDMDHENMFWYRQDPGLGLRLIYFSYDVKMKEKGDIPEGYSVSREKKERFSLILESASTNQTSMYLCASSLPWTGTDTQYFGPGTRLTVL.

This clonotype has more than one count but fewer than ten. This chain's CDR3 is CATSDSRTTVKYF. CDR3 nucleotide sequence: TGTGCCACCAGTGATTCTCGGACTACCGTCAAGTATTTT. This chain joins TRBV24-1 and TRBJ2-3; D is perhaps TRBD2 (6 bases). Germline values: CDR1 KGHDR, CDR2 SFDVKD. The CDR3 is 13 residues long. V dropped 2 bases and J dropped 13 bases, with 15 bases sitting between them.

This clonotype was observed at least ten times. The gene calls are TRBV7-2 and TRBJ2-5, with D tentatively TRBD1 (6 bases). V was pared by 5 bases and J by 4 bases, with 14 bases between. The CDR3 is 14 amino acids. The germline V gene has CDR1 SGHTA and CDR2 FQGNSA. The CDR3 DNA reads as TGTGCCAGCAGCGTAGGCCAGGGGATAGAGACCCAGTACTTC. Translated: CASSVGQGIETQYF.

This chain links TRBV6-5 with TRBJ1-4; tentatively, D is TRBD1 (6 bases). Germline lookup yields CDR1 MNHEY and CDR2 SVGAGI. The CDR3 spans 16 residues. V was cut by 3 bases and J by 5 bases, with 16 bases left in between. The CDR3: CASSYRRTDKNEKLFF. DNA of the CDR3: TGTGCCAGCAGTTATCGGAGGACAGATAAAAATGAAAAACTGTTTTTT.

In its sample, this clonotype was seen a few times. V gene TRBV9 combines with J gene TRBJ2-1; weak D call: TRBD1 (5 bases). The V gene's germline CDR1 is SGDLS and CDR2 YYNGEE. The CDR3 is made up of 13 amino acids. The V and J ends lost 4 bases and 8 bases respectively, with 13 bases between them. In DNA, the CDR3 is TGTGCCAGCAGCCCCAGACAGTTGCATGAGCAGTTCTTC. Translation: CASSPRQLHEQFF.

This clonotype was picked up many times. The gene calls are TRBV2 and TRBJ2-7, with no clear D. The CDR3 contains 13 residues. V lost 5 bases and J lost 6, with 14 bases in between. Germline CDR1 is SNHLY and CDR2 is FYNNEI. In DNA form, the CDR3 reads TGTGCCAGCAGTCTTAAGCTTTTGGGCGAGCAGTACTTC. Protein sequence: CASSLKLLGEQYF.

This clonotype was observed at least ten times. V gene TRBV7-2 combines with J gene TRBJ2-1; 8 bases fit TRBD2. The V gene end was trimmed by 1 base and the J gene end by 4 bases; junction bases not matched to a gene: 6. The germline CDR1 and CDR2 sequences are SGHTA and FQGNSA. This CDR3 is 16 amino acids long. In DNA form, the CDR3 reads TGTGCCAGCAGCTTAGTGGCGGTAGCGGGATACAATGAGCAGTTCTTC. Protein sequence: CASSLVAVAGYNEQFF.

This clonotype was counted a few times. The V call is TRBV5-1, the J call TRBJ2-1; 11 positions match TRBD2. V shed 3 bases, J shed 6 bases, and the junction held 8 bases outside the gene matches. Germline V gives CDR1 SGHRS, CDR2 YFSETQ. There are 16 residues in the CDR3. CDR3: CASSYISGRAGNEQFF. The CDR3 bases are TGCGCCAGCAGCTATATTAGCGGGAGGGCCGGCAATGAGCAGTTCTTC.

This clonotype was detected ten times or more. The rearrangement links TRBV28 to TRBJ1-1; tentatively, D is TRBD1 (5 bases). CDR1 MDHEN and CDR2 SYDVKM come from the germline V gene. V lost 1 base and J 4 bases, leaving 16 bases between the germline ends. This CDR3 is built from 16 residues. The CDR3 coding sequence is TGTGCCAGCAGTTTATTGGACGGGGGGAGGGTCACTGAAGCTTTCTTT. Protein product: CASSLLDGGRVTEAFF.

There are many counts of this clonotype. The rearrangement joins TRBV12-3 or TRBV12-4 to TRBJ1-5, with 7 bases matching TRBD1. CDR3 length equals 20 residues. V gave up 4 bases and J gave up 0 bases; unmatched junction bases: 18. The CDR3 sequence is CASSSIRTGRNKDSNQPQHF. In DNA form, the CDR3 reads TGTGCCAGCAGTTCCATCCGGACAGGCCGAAACAAAGATAGCAATCAGCCCCAGCATTTT.

This clonotype appeared many times. V and J are TRBV3-1 and TRBJ1-2, with D unclear. CDR3 length equals 16 residues. Germline assignment: CDR1 LGHDT and CDR2 YNNKEL (reference sequence). V was cut by 3 bases and J by 0 bases, with 14 bases left in between. This chain's CDR3 is CASSQKPAISNYGYTF. The CDR3 region has the DNA TGTGCCAGCAGCCAGAAGCCTGCAATCTCTAACTATGGCTACACCTTC.

This clonotype was found a few times. The CDR3 coding sequence is TGTGCCAGCAGACGTACTAGCGCCTACGAGCAGTACTTC. It translates to CASRRTSAYEQYF. The genes are TRBV11-2 and TRBJ2-7, with 7 bases fitting TRBD2. V dropped 6 bases and J dropped 2; count of bases not matched to a gene: 4. The germline V gene encodes CDR1 SGHAT and CDR2 FQNNGV. The CDR3 is made up of 13 amino acids. The whole variable domain, remainder taken from reference TRBV11-2 and TRBJ2-7, is EAGVAQSPRYKIIEKRQSVAFWCNPISGHATLYWYQQILGQGPKLLIQFQNNGVVDDSQLPKDRFSAERLKGVDSTLKIQPAKLEDSAVYLCASRRTSAYEQYFGPGTRLTVT.

This clonotype was seen a few times. The V and J genes are TRBV2 and TRBJ2-3; D is possibly TRBD1 (6 bases). Germline V lookup: CDR1 SNHLY, CDR2 FYNNEI. V was trimmed by 3 bases and J by 2 bases, leaving 12 bases between them. The CDR3 is 15 amino acids. The CDR3 bases are TGTGCCAGCAGTGATCAGGGGTCAGACACAGATACGCAGTATTTT. This gives the protein CASSDQGSDTDTQYF.

This clonotype was seen ten or more times. The gene calls are TRBV11-2 and TRBJ2-3; 7 positions match TRBD2. CDR3 size: 16 residues. Trimming took 1 base from V and 3 from J; bases not matched to a gene: 7. Germline CDR1 reads SGHAT; CDR2 reads FQNNGV. This chain's CDR3 is CASSLGPRGLTDTQYF. In DNA, the CDR3 is TGTGCCAGCAGCTTAGGGCCCCGGGGACTAACAGATACGCAGTATTTT.

This clonotype was counted only a few times. The chain links TRBV5-8 to TRBJ2-5, with D uncertain. Germline-derived CDR1 and CDR2 are SGHTS and YDEGEE. The CDR3 runs 14 residues. The V end was cut by 3 bases, the J end by 5 bases, with 14 bases between. CDR3 bases: TGTGCCAGCAGCTACGCTGGAGTGGACGAGACCCAGTACTTC. Its protein product is CASSYAGVDETQYF.

The CDR3 coding sequence is TGTGCCAGCAGTTTATCTGGGACAGGGAACACTGAAGCTTTCTTT. Amino acid sequence: CASSLSGTGNTEAFF. The gene calls are TRBV27 and TRBJ1-1, with 8 bases matching TRBD1. The V gene end was trimmed by 0 bases and the J gene end by 1 base; junction bases not matched to a gene: 1. Per the germline V gene, CDR1 is MNHEY and CDR2 is SMNVEV (reference sequence). CDR3 length equals 15 residues.